Each of the 14 T cell receptor beta chains below was sequenced from the same sample in a study of human T cells and chemical hapten exposure. In TCRdb, the RACE reads were re-called with MiXCR into one record per CDR3 protein. Altogether more than 75,000 distinct CDR3 sequences are present, about 9.3% being singletons, with the ten largest covering just over 2%. Time point reported: patch test 2, 6 weeks after DPC sensitization. Regarding treatment: therapeutic diphenylcyclopropenone sensitization with weekly scalp DPC. This specimen consisted of whole blood, obtained in connection with sensitization to the hapten diphenylcyclopropenone (DPC). The receptor source for this set is a woman between 35 and 50 years old with alopecia areata. Some clones in this sample may be carry-over from other donors' samples.

This clonotype showed up just a few times. The chain is built from TRBV7-3 and TRBJ2-3; D remains unclear. The CDR3 loop spans 14 amino acids. The germline V gene has CDR1 SGHTA and CDR2 FQGTGA. Trimming removed 4 bases at V and 0 bases at J, with 8 bases between. The chain's CDR3 is CASSSDTSTDTQYF. In DNA, the CDR3 is TGTGCCAGCAGCTCCGACACTAGCACAGATACGCAGTATTTT.

This clonotype was recorded at least ten times. This chain joins TRBV5-1 and TRBJ1-2; D is uncertain. Per the germline V gene, CDR1 is SGHRS and CDR2 is YFSETQ. The CDR3 runs 14 residues. Trimming pared 0 bases from V and 3 bases from J, leaving 9 bases between. The CDR3 protein is CASSLVPLDYGYTF. The CDR3 nucleotides read TGCGCCAGCAGCTTGGTCCCTTTGGACTATGGCTACACCTTC.

This clonotype rates as medium-sized. The CDR3 reads CASSIETGILAKNIQYF. The CDR3 bases are TGTGCCAGCAGTATTGAAACAGGGATCCTAGCCAAAAACATTCAGTACTTC. This sequence joins TRBV28 and TRBJ2-4; D possibly corresponds to TRBD1 (6 bases). Germline V gene lookup returns CDR1 MDHEN and CDR2 SYDVKM. The CDR3 totals 17 residues. V was trimmed by 5 bases and J by 0 bases, leaving 17 bases between them.

The gene calls are TRBV9 and TRBJ2-1; 12 bases match TRBD2. CDR1 is SGDLS, CDR2 YYNGEE, per germline. Losses at the gene ends were 0 bases for V and 3 bases for J; bases not matched to a gene: 4. The CDR3 has 17 amino acids. The CDR3 DNA reads TGTGCCAGCAGCGTAGCGGCTAGCGGGAGGGTCTACAATGAGCAGTTCTTC. Translated, it gives CASSVAASGRVYNEQFF.

The rearrangement uses TRBV5-4 and TRBJ2-5, with 11 bases that match TRBD1. CDR3 length equals 16 residues. The germline CDR1 and CDR2 sequences are SGHNT and YYREEE (reference sequence). The V and J ends lost 4 bases and 4 bases, in that order; junction bases with no gene match: 9. The CDR3 protein is CASSSPPGQGGETQYF. The CDR3 DNA is TGTGCCAGCAGCAGCCCACCGGGACAGGGGGGAGAGACCCAGTACTTC.

This clonotype has a handful of counts. The chain has TRBV4-3 and TRBJ1-2, with TRBD1 as a possible D gene (5 bases). V lost 4 bases, J lost 7 bases, and 19 bases lay in between. Per the germline V gene, CDR1 is LGHNA and CDR2 is YSLEER. The CDR3 loop spans 15 amino acids. This CDR3 is CASSRVTERGTGYTF. For the CDR3, the DNA is TGCGCCAGCAGCCGGGTCACCGAGCGGGGGACTGGCTACACCTTC.

The chain joins TRBV6-5 to TRBJ2-2, with D possibly TRBD2 on 7 matching bases. The CDR3 is made up of 15 amino acids. V lost 8 bases and J 3 bases, leaving 16 bases between the germline ends. CDR1 and CDR2 (germline): MNHEY, SVGAGI. DNA for the CDR3: TGTGCCAGCTACCCGGGGGGCGCGGACACCGGGGAGCTGTTTTTT. Amino acids: CASYPGGADTGELFF.

The chain links TRBV6-2 or TRBV6-3 to TRBJ1-2; no firm D call. CDR3 length equals 13 residues. Germline lookup yields CDR1 MNHEY and CDR2 SVGEGT. Trimming took 2 bases from V and 4 from J, leaving 8 bases between them. CDR3 nucleotide sequence: TGTGCCAGCAGTTACAGAATTCTCTATGGCTACACCTTC. Its translation: CASSYRILYGYTF.

The chain employs TRBV3-1 and TRBJ2-5; maybe TRBD1 (6 bases). The CDR3 totals 13 residues. From germline, CDR1 is LGHDT and CDR2 YNNKEL (reference sequence). Deletions cut 5 bases from V and 4 bases from J, with 11 bases between. This chain's CDR3 is CASSGTYGETQYF. The CDR3 DNA reads TGTGCCAGCAGCGGGACATACGGAGAGACCCAGTACTTC.

This clonotype was seen many times. The genes are TRBV7-2 and TRBJ2-5; 7 bases match TRBD2. The CDR3 is made up of 16 amino acids. Germline V gene lookup returns CDR1 SGHTA and CDR2 FQGNSA. J was trimmed by 1 base and V by 2 bases; bases with no gene match: 7. DNA of the CDR3: TGTGCCAGCAGCTTAACGGCTAGCGGCCTCCAAGAGACCCAGTACTTC. Translated, it gives CASSLTASGLQETQYF. Full variable domain (missing parts from reference TRBV7-2 and TRBJ2-5): GAGVSQSPSNKVTEKGKDVELRCDPISGHTALYWYRQSLGQGLEFLIYFQGNSAPDKSGLPSDRFSAERTGGSVSTLTIQRTQQEDSAVYLCASSLTASGLQETQYFGPGTRLLVL.

This chain connects TRBV5-4 to TRBJ2-5; D is tentatively TRBD1 or TRBD2 (6 bases each). Trimming shortened V by 1 base and J by 2 bases, and 12 bases separated the two germline ends. Germline V gives CDR1 SGHNT, CDR2 YYREEE (reference sequence). The CDR3 runs to 15 residues. This CDR3 reads CASSLRGAGQETQYF. CDR3 DNA sequence: TGTGCCAGCAGCTTGAGGGGGGCCGGTCAAGAGACCCAGTACTTC. Full variable domain (remainder filled in from reference TRBV5-4 and TRBJ2-5): ETGVTQSPTHLIKTRGQQVTLRCSSQSGHNTVSWYQQALGQGPQFIFQYYREEENGRGNFPPRFSGLQFPNYSSELNVNALELDDSALYLCASSLRGAGQETQYFGPGTRLLVL.

V and J are TRBV5-6 and TRBJ1-5; D gene ambiguous. Germline CDR1 is SGHDT and CDR2 is YYEEEE. V lost 2 bases and J 3 bases, leaving 9 bases between the germline ends. The CDR3 extends over 14 amino acids. CDR3 nucleotide sequence: TGTGCCAGCAGCTTCGGTCAGGTCAATCAGCCCCAGCATTTT. It is translated as CASSFGQVNQPQHF.

V usage is TRBV5-4 and J usage is TRBJ2-7; TRBD1 matches at 7 bases. This CDR3 is built from 15 residues. The J segment lost 5 bases and the V segment lost 4 bases, leaving 12 bases of the junction unmatched. CDR1 and CDR2 from the germline V gene are SGHNT and YYREEE (reference sequence). The CDR3 DNA sequence: TGTGCCAGCAGCGGCGAGGGGGCCTTTATCCACGAGCAGTACTTC. Translating it yields CASSGEGAFIHEQYF. The full variable domain, in which reference TRBV5-4 and TRBJ2-7 provide the parts outside the CDR3, is ETGVTQSPTHLIKTRGQQVTLRCSSQSGHNTVSWYQQALGQGPQFIFQYYREEENGRGNFPPRFSGLQFPNYSSELNVNALELDDSALYLCASSGEGAFIHEQYFGPGTRLTVT.

This clonotype appeared many times. The CDR3 loop reads CSARDRGLADYNEQFF. The DNA for the CDR3 is TGCAGTGCTAGAGATAGGGGACTAGCCGACTACAATGAGCAGTTCTTC. The chain employs TRBV20-1 and TRBJ2-1; 9 bases match TRBD2. The V and J ends lost 0 bases and 3 bases, in that order; junction bases with no gene match: 6. Germline CDR1 and CDR2: DFQATT and SNEGSKA (reference sequence). The CDR3 is 16 residues long.